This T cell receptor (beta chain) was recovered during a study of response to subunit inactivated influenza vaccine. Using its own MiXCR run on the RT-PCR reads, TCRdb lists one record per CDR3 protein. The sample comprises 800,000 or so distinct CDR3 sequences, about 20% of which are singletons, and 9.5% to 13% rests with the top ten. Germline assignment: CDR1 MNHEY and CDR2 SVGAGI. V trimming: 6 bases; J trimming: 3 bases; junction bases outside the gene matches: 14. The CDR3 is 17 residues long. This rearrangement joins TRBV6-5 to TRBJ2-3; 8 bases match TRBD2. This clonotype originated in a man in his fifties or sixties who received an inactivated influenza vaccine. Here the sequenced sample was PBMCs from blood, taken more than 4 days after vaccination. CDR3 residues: CASRSSGGGISTDTQYF. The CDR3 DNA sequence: TGTGCCAGCAGATCCTCGGGGGGGGGCATTTCGACAGATACGCAGTATTTT.